This entry features one T cell receptor (beta chain) sequence. Building the TCR beta libraries relied on iRepertoire HTBI primers, and CDR3 regions underwent Arm-PCR. Original handling: Identification yielded approximately 67 TRBV and 15 or so TRBJ segments across samples. TCRdb re-called the multiplex PCR reads through MiXCR, storing one row per CDR3 protein. It is TCRdb's table, rather than the study itself, that gives the V and J calls and clone size. Of more than 400,000 distinct CDR3 sequences in the sample, around 15% were seen once. The sample belongs to a study of regulatory T cells in long-lasting Graves disease. The time point was: newly diagnosed GD, antithyroid drugs for less than 3 months. Isolated PBMC RNA provided the starting material for the TCR library. This sample was also put to use in a study of T cells in Graves' hyperthyroidism and ophthalmopathy.

The TCR comes from a man in his forties or fifties with Graves disease. This specimen was peripheral blood mononuclear cells (PBMCs), taken at new diagnosis, from a patient treated with antithyroid drugs.

The CDR3 reads CASSQFPAETYEQYF. The CDR3 DNA reads as TGTGCCAGCAGCCAATTCCCAGCGGAGACCTACGAGCAGTACTTC. V is TRBV14 and J is TRBJ2-7, with D perhaps matching TRBD2 (5 bases). This CDR3 region has 15 residues. Germline CDR1 reads SGHDN; CDR2 reads FVKESK. V shed 2 bases and J shed 2 bases, with 13 bases lying between them.